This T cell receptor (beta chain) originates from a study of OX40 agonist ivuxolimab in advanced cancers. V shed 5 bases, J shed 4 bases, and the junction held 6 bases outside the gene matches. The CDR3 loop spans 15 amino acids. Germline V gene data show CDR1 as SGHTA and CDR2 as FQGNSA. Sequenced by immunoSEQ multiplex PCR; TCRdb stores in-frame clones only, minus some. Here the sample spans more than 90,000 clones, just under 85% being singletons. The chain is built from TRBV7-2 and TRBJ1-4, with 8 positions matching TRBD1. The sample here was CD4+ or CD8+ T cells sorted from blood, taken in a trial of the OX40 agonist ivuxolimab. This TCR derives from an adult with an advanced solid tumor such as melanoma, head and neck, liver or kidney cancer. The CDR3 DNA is TGTGCCAGCAGCCCCCGACAGGGGTTTAATGAAAAACTGTTTTTT. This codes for CASSPRQGFNEKLFF.